This TCR beta chain appears in the sequencing data of a study of chemoradiotherapy in HPV16-positive cancers. Regarding the study as a whole: Candidate HPV-specific clones and E7-related TCR motifs grew in tumor during treatment. Only a couple of HPV16-positive patients supplied the functional HPV-specificity definition.

Method: immunoSEQ multiplex PCR; TCRdb's copy keeps in-frame clones and lacks some. The top ten hold 3% to 4.5% of the sample, which has approximately 15,000 clones, roughly 88% seen once. V was shortened by 0 bases and J by 4 bases, with 7 bases between the two germline ends. This CDR3 has 14 amino acids. Germline-derived CDR1 and CDR2 are LNHNV and YYDKDF (reference sequence). A note on this clone: Its target is unknown.

The rearrangement joins TRBV15 to TRBJ1-5; D is ambiguous. This TCR was recovered from a human donor with HPV-associated anogenital cancer. The specimen comprised blood, sampled from a patient who underwent chemoradiotherapy. DNA for the CDR3: TGTGCCACCAGCAGAGATTTGGGGAATCAGCCCCAGCATTTT. Translating it yields CATSRDLGNQPQHF.